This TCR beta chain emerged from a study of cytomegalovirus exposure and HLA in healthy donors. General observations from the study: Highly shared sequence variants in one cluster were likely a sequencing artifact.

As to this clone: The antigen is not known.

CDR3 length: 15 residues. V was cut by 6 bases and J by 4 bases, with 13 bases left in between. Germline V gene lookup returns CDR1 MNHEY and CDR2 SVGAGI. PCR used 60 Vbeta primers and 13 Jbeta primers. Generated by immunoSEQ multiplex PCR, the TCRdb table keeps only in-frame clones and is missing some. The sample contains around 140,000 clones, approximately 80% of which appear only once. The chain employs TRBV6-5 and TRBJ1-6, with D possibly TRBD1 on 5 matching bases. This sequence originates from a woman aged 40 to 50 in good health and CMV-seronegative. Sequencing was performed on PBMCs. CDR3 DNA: TGTGCCAGCAGCCCCTCGGGACTTTATAATTCACCCCTCCACTTT. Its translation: CASSPSGLYNSPLHF.